The 21 T cell receptor beta chains reported below all come from one sample, sequenced in a study of blood T cell repertoires in COVID-19. The assay was immunoSEQ multiplex PCR, and TCRdb's table has in-frame clones only and misses some. The data contain about 230,000 clones, more than 70% of them singletons. Sequenced input: PBMCs or T cells enriched from blood (not recorded which). The receptors stem from a woman between 40 and 50 years old with acute COVID-19.

The chain recombines TRBV6-6 with TRBJ2-7, with 11 bases fitting TRBD2. Germline lookup yields CDR1 MNHNY and CDR2 SVGAGI (reference sequence). Trimming took 0 bases from V and 3 from J; bases not matched to a gene: 4. CDR3 length: 16 amino acids. CDR3 sequence reads: CASSYSTLAGVYEQYV. The CDR3 DNA reads TGTGCCAGCAGTTACTCGACACTAGCGGGGGTCTACGAGCAGTACGTC.

This chain joins TRBV30 and TRBJ1-1; 7 bases are shared with TRBD1. V shed 3 bases and J 3 bases; nucleotides not matched to a gene: 4. Germline CDR1 and CDR2: GTSNPN and SVGIG (reference sequence). The CDR3 consists of 13 residues. The CDR3 reads CAWSRQGHTEAFF. CDR3 in DNA: TGTGCCTGGAGCCGACAGGGCCACACTGAAGCTTTCTTT.

The sample holds a few counts of this clone. The chain uses TRBV9 and TRBJ2-3, with a weak D call TRBD1 (6 bases). The V gene's germline CDR1 is SGDLS and CDR2 YYNGEE. The CDR3 extends over 18 amino acids. V was trimmed by 4 bases and J by 1 base, leaving 22 bases between them. CDR3 nucleotide sequence: TGTGCCAGCAGCCCTCGAGTTACCGACAGGACCCGCACAGATACGCAGTATTTT. Translation: CASSPRVTDRTRTDTQYF.

The chain combines TRBV11-2 with TRBJ2-5; TRBD2 agrees at 8 bases. The CDR3 sequence is 15 residues long. J was trimmed by 2 bases and V by 4 bases; bases with no gene match: 6. CDR1 is SGHAT, CDR2 FQNNGV, per germline. In nucleotides, the CDR3 is TGTGCCAGCAGCTCGACACTAGCGGCACAAGAGACCCAGTACTTC. Translating gives CASSSTLAAQETQYF.

This clone has just a few counts. The chain has TRBV7-9 and TRBJ1-2, with 10 bases aligning to TRBD1. The CDR3 is made up of 14 amino acids. Trimming removed 0 bases from V and 6 bases from J; junction bases left unmatched: 1. Germline V CDR1 and CDR2: SEHNR, FQNEAQ (reference sequence). The CDR3 DNA reads TGTGCCAGCAGCTTAGCGGGACAGGGGCATGGCTACACCTTC. It specifies CASSLAGQGHGYTF.

J is TRBJ1-1 and V is TRBV3-1 (or the pseudogene TRBV3-2); D uncertain. Trimming took 0 bases from V and 1 from J, leaving 12 bases between them. Per germline, CDR1 LGHDT and CDR2 YNNKEL (reference sequence). The CDR3 spans 16 residues. DNA of the CDR3: TGTGCCAGCAGCCAAGATATCGACATTTGGAACACTGAAGCTTTCTTT. Protein: CASSQDIDIWNTEAFF.

This clone was observed a single time. This rearrangement joins TRBV24-1 to TRBJ1-2; no definite D call. There are 13 residues in the CDR3. With 4 bases removed from V and 6 bases from J, the gap between germline ends came to 11 bases. Germline-derived CDR1 and CDR2 are KGHDR and SFDVKD. CDR3 nucleotides: TGTGCCACCAGTGAGAGAGGGAGAGATGGCTACACCTTC. Encoded protein: CATSERGRDGYTF.

Only a few counts were recorded for this clone. The chain carries TRBV5-1 and TRBJ2-3, with TRBD1 matching over 10 bases. J lost 0 bases, V lost 6 bases, and 4 bases had no gene match. CDR1 and CDR2 (germline): SGHRS, YFSETQ. CDR3 length: 15 amino acids. CDR3 in amino acids: CASIRTGGSTDTQYF. In nucleotides, the CDR3 is TGCGCCAGCATCAGGACAGGGGGAAGCACAGATACGCAGTATTTT. The whole variable domain, filled in from reference TRBV5-1 and TRBJ2-3, reads KAGVTQTPRYLIKTRGQQVTLSCSPISGHRSVSWYQQTPGQGLQFLFEYFSETQRNKGNFPGRFSGRQFSNSRSEMNVSTLELGDSALYLCASIRTGGSTDTQYFGPGTRLTVL.

CDR3 DNA sequence: TGCGCCAGCAGCCCAACAGGGGGCAATAGCAATCAGCCCCAGCATTTT. Translated, it gives CASSPTGGNSNQPQHF. The chain links TRBV5-1 to TRBJ1-5; 9 nucleotides agree with TRBD1. V lost 4 bases and J lost 0; bases outside the gene matches: 5. The CDR3 is 16 residues long. The V gene's germline CDR1 is SGHRS and CDR2 YFSETQ.

This clone was picked up one time. This chain joins TRBV11-2 and TRBJ1-4; possible D gene TRBD1, 5 bases. Trimming took off 6 bases at V and 5 bases at J, with 22 bases between the two ends. The germline V gene encodes CDR1 SGHAT and CDR2 FQNNGV. This CDR3 has 17 amino acids. The CDR3 loop reads CASRVWGRTKNNEKLFF. The CDR3 DNA reads as TGTGCCAGCAGGGTCTGGGGCAGAACAAAAAACAATGAAAAACTGTTTTTT. Drawing the rest from reference TRBV11-2 and TRBJ1-4, the complete variable domain is EAGVAQSPRYKIIEKRQSVAFWCNPISGHATLYWYQQILGQGPKLLIQFQNNGVVDDSQLPKDRFSAERLKGVDSTLKIQPAKLEDSAVYLCASRVWGRTKNNEKLFFGSGTQLSVL.

The chain uses TRBV7-7 and TRBJ2-5; 9 nucleotides line up with TRBD2. The V and J ends lost 2 bases and 4 bases, in that order; junction bases with no gene match: 5. The CDR3 extends over 15 amino acids. Per the germline V gene, CDR1 is SSHAT and CDR2 is FNYEAQ (reference sequence). In nucleotides, the CDR3 is TGTGCCAGCAGCTTACTGGCGGGGGGGCCAGAGACCCAGTACTTC. Its protein is CASSLLAGGPETQYF.

The CDR3 DNA sequence: TGTGCCAGCAGCCAAAAGGGCCGAGGGAGCGAGCTTACGATCCAGTACGTC. This encodes CASSQKGRGSELTIQYV. This chain uses TRBV3-1 (or the pseudogene TRBV3-2) with TRBJ2-7; a weak D match, TRBD2 (5 bases). V dropped 2 bases and J dropped 10 bases, with 27 bases sitting between them. Germline V gene sequence: CDR1 LGHDT, CDR2 YNNKEL (reference sequence). The CDR3 runs to 17 residues.

The gene calls are TRBV27 and TRBJ2-1; 8 bases align to TRBD2. V shed 8 bases, J shed 6 bases, and the junction held 12 bases outside the gene matches. The CDR3 covers 15 residues. The germline gives CDR1 MNHEY, CDR2 SMNVEV (reference sequence). CDR3 DNA sequence: TGTGCCAGCGGGGTGCCGGGACTAGGAGCCAATGAGCAGTTCTTC. As protein: CASGVPGLGANEQFF.

The rearrangement links TRBV19 to TRBJ1-5, with a weak D call TRBD1 (5 bases). The CDR3 has 14 amino acids. The V and J ends lost 1 base and 5 bases respectively, with 9 bases between them. The germline gives CDR1 LNHDA, CDR2 SQIVND (reference sequence). CDR3 DNA sequence: TGTGCCAGTAGTATAGCTCCCAGGGATCAGCCCCAGCATTTT. This translates into CASSIAPRDQPQHF.

This clone has ten or more counts. V and J are TRBV6-6 and TRBJ1-5; D not resolved. Trimming removed 1 base from V and 5 bases from J, with 9 bases in between. There are 14 residues in the CDR3. Germline CDR1 is MNHNY and CDR2 is SVGAGI (reference sequence). The CDR3 bases are TGTGCCAGCAGTTACTACGGGGAGTATCAGCCCCAGCATTTT. Encoded protein: CASSYYGEYQPQHF.

V gene TRBV5-4 combines with J gene TRBJ2-1, with 7 nucleotides matching TRBD2. CDR1 SGHNT and CDR2 YYREEE come from the germline V gene (reference sequence). The V gene end was trimmed by 4 bases and the J gene end by 6 bases; junction bases not matched to a gene: 13. CDR3 length: 16 residues. The CDR3 DNA is TGTGCCAGCAGCCCCGGCGGCGGGAGCCTTTCCAATGAGCAGTTCTTC. This translates into CASSPGGGSLSNEQFF.

The chain carries TRBV7-9 and TRBJ2-2, with TRBD2 matching 9 bases. The germline V gene has CDR1 SEHNR and CDR2 FQNEAQ (reference sequence). V dropped 4 bases and J dropped 2; count of bases not matched to a gene: 8. The CDR3 sequence is 17 residues long. In DNA, the CDR3 is TGTGCCAGCAGCTCCAGACTAGCGGAAATCAACACCGGGGAGCTGTTTTTT. Amino acid sequence: CASSSRLAEINTGELFF.

The sample holds a few counts of this clone. The rearrangement uses TRBV5-1 and TRBJ2-3, with TRBD1 as a possible D gene (5 bases). The ends were cut back, 4 bases at V and 5 bases at J, with 14 bases in the middle. The germline CDR1 and CDR2 sequences are SGHRS and YFSETQ. There are 14 residues in the CDR3. The CDR3 loop reads CASSPATRGDTQYF. The DNA of the CDR3 is TGCGCCAGCAGCCCCGCAACAAGGGGAGATACGCAGTATTTT.

The chain recombines TRBV19 with TRBJ2-2, with TRBD2 identical over 10 bases. V lost 2 bases to trimming and J lost 4 bases; unmatched junction nucleotides: 1. This CDR3 region has 15 residues. Germline CDR1 reads LNHDA; CDR2 reads SQIVND (reference sequence). CDR3 region: CASSILAGVTGELFF. The CDR3 DNA sequence: TGTGCCAGTAGTATACTAGCGGGAGTCACCGGGGAGCTGTTTTTT.

V and J are TRBV25-1 and TRBJ1-4; 7 nucleotides match TRBD1. This CDR3 contains 15 residues. V dropped 5 bases and J dropped 5; count of bases not matched to a gene: 8. The germline CDR1 and CDR2 sequences are MGHDK and SYGVNS. The CDR3 is CASSKTGQKNEKLFF. The CDR3 nucleotides are TGTGCCAGCAGTAAAACGGGACAGAAGAATGAAAAACTGTTTTTT.

V and J are TRBV11-3 and TRBJ1-3; maybe TRBD1 (5 bases). Trimming cost V 1 base and J 0 bases, with 10 bases left between them. Germline CDR1 SGHNT, CDR2 YENEEA. The CDR3 is 16 residues long. CDR3 protein: CASSLVAGISGNTIYF. For the CDR3, the DNA is TGTGCCAGCAGCTTAGTTGCAGGGATCTCTGGAAACACCATATATTTT.